This T cell receptor beta chain appears in the sequencing data of a study of neurological immune-mediated disorders. This clonotype was counted many times. TCRdb used MiXCR to reprocess the 5' RACE reads, holding one entry per CDR3 protein. The data hold more than 45,000 distinct CDR3 sequences, with more than 4% observed a single time. V lost 2 bases to trimming and J lost 0 bases; unmatched junction nucleotides: 2. This CDR3 is built from 16 residues. From germline, CDR1 is SGHRS and CDR2 YFSETQ. V gene TRBV5-1 combines with J gene TRBJ2-6; 7 nucleotides agree with TRBD1. The source of this sequence is a man over 45 with multiple sclerosis. Sequencing was performed on PBMCs. CDR3: CASSFAGGSGANVLTF. The DNA of the CDR3 is TGCGCCAGCAGCTTTGCAGGGGGCTCTGGGGCCAACGTCCTGACTTTC.